The 19 T cell receptor beta chains presented below share a single source sample, sequenced in a study of PD-1 blockade in classical Hodgkin lymphoma. Time point denoted: newly diagnosed, previously untreated cHL patient sample. TCRdb keeps only in-frame clones here, not all; method: immunoSEQ multiplex PCR. The table lists approximately 17,000 clones, around four fifths of them singletons. Sequenced input: peripheral blood mononuclear cells (PBMCs). The source of these receptors is a human donor with classical Hodgkin lymphoma.

The chain uses TRBV6-5 and TRBJ2-4; TRBD1 matches 8 bases. CDR3 length: 14 amino acids. V lost 4 bases and J lost 15; bases outside the gene matches: 14. Germline lookup yields CDR1 MNHEY and CDR2 SVGAGI. The CDR3 sequence: CASSLLQDRALPYF. Here the CDR3 DNA reads TGTGCCAGCAGTTTATTACAGGACAGGGCCCTTCCGTACTTC.

As for this clone: The sample has other DNA sequences that encode this CDR3 too. The V gene is TRBV2, the J gene TRBJ1-3, with D possibly matching TRBD1 (5 bases). The CDR3 sequence is 13 residues long. V gave up 7 bases and J gave up 1 base, with 8 bases separating them. Germline values: CDR1 SNHLY, CDR2 FYNNEI. Here the CDR3 DNA reads TGTGCCAGCACGGGGGGATCTGGAAACACCATATATTTT. Protein product: CASTGGSGNTIYF.

The chain couples TRBV5-1 to TRBJ2-3, with a tentative D call TRBD2 (6 bases). Per the germline V gene, CDR1 is SGHRS and CDR2 is YFSETQ. Trimming cost V 4 bases and J 0 bases, with 15 bases left between them. The CDR3 length is 16 residues. CDR3 residues: CASSDRRAGSTDTQYF. In DNA, the CDR3 is TGCGCCAGCAGCGACCGGAGGGCCGGTAGCACAGATACGCAGTATTTT.

The chain links TRBV4-1 to TRBJ2-5; D is possibly TRBD1 or TRBD2 (6 bases each). V shed 0 bases and J shed 0 bases, with 8 bases lying between them. Per germline, CDR1 MGHRA and CDR2 YSYEKL. The length of the CDR3 is 15 residues. The CDR3 sequence: CASSQEGGYQETQYF. The CDR3 DNA sequence: TGCGCCAGCAGCCAAGAAGGGGGGTACCAAGAGACCCAGTACTTC.

In DNA, the CDR3 is TGTGCCAGCAGCCAAGGACAGGGGGACTACGAGCAGTACTTC. This gives the protein CASSQGQGDYEQYF. J is TRBJ2-7 and V is TRBV4-2; TRBD1 aligns across 9 bases. This CDR3 region has 14 residues. The germline gives CDR1 LGHNA, CDR2 YNFKEQ. After removal of 1 base from V and 3 bases from J, the junction contained 1 base not matched to a gene.

This clone was detected only once. V gene TRBV6-1 combines with J gene TRBJ2-1; weak D call: TRBD2 (6 bases). The CDR3 sequence is 13 residues long. The germline V gene has CDR1 MNHNS and CDR2 SASEGT. The V end lost 0 bases, the J end lost 7 bases, and 7 bases lay between the germline ends. The CDR3 here is CASSEAGGNEQFF. CDR3 DNA: TGTGCCAGCAGTGAAGCGGGAGGTAATGAGCAGTTCTTC.

This clone was picked up one time. CDR3 nucleotide sequence: TGTGCCAGCAGCTTAGAAGCCAGCCACAATGAGCAGTTCTTC. It codes for CASSLEASHNEQFF. The chain links TRBV7-6 to TRBJ2-1; D unresolved. The germline CDR1 and CDR2 sequences are SGHVS and FNYEAQ. This CDR3 has 14 amino acids. V shed 1 base and J shed 5 bases, with 9 bases lying between them.

The chain combines TRBV25-1 with TRBJ2-5, with D unresolved. Trimming removed 0 bases from V and 5 bases from J, with 7 bases in between. Per germline, CDR1 MGHDK and CDR2 SYGVNS. The CDR3 loop spans 13 amino acids. The CDR3 DNA reads as TGTGCCAGCAGTGAATATATGGGGGAGACCCAGTACTTC. Translation: CASSEYMGETQYF. Full variable domain (rest looked up from reference TRBV25-1 and TRBJ2-5): EADIYQTPRYLVIGTGKKITLECSQTMGHDKMYWYQQDPGMELHLIHYSYGVNSTEKGDLSSESTVSRIRTEHFPLTLESARPSHTSQYLCASSEYMGETQYFGPGTRLLVL.

V and J are TRBV10-3 and TRBJ2-1; tentatively, D is TRBD2 (5 bases). V was clipped by 10 bases and J by 6 bases, with 16 bases between them. Germline V CDR1 and CDR2: ENHRY, SYGVKD. This CDR3 has 13 residues. The DNA of the CDR3 is TGTGCCACATCAACTAGTAATTCCAATGAGCAGTTCTTC. Translated, it gives CATSTSNSNEQFF.

This clone was observed once. The rearrangement joins TRBV28 to TRBJ2-6; 9 nucleotides align to TRBD1. Trimming cost V 4 bases and J 0 bases; bases outside gene matches: 7. The CDR3 length is 18 residues. Germline loops: CDR1 MDHEN, CDR2 SYDVKM. The CDR3 DNA is TGTGCCAGCAGTTCCTACAGGGGGCCCTACTCTGGGGCCAACGTCCTGACTTTC. It encodes CASSSYRGPYSGANVLTF.

This clone rates as medium-sized. The gene calls are TRBV19 and TRBJ2-5; no definite D call. This CDR3 has 13 amino acids. Trimming left V 1 base short and J 2 bases short, with 5 bases between. Germline V lookup: CDR1 LNHDA, CDR2 SQIVND (reference sequence). CDR3: CASSIAQQETQYF. CDR3 DNA sequence: TGTGCCAGTAGTATAGCCCAGCAAGAGACCCAGTACTTC.

DNA of the CDR3: TGCGCCAGCAGCTCGTCTGGCCGAGGTCTGATGAACACTGAAGCTTTCTTT. It is translated as CASSSSGRGLMNTEAFF. The J gene is TRBJ1-1, the V gene TRBV5-1; no clear D. V was clipped by 3 bases and J by 0 bases, with 18 bases between them. The CDR3 consists of 17 residues. Germline V lookup: CDR1 SGHRS, CDR2 YFSETQ.

The CDR3 region is CATSRDQGATGEGKLFF. CDR3 nucleotides: TGTGCCACCAGCAGAGATCAGGGGGCGACAGGGGAGGGAAAACTGTTTTTT. The chain links TRBV15 to TRBJ1-4, with TRBD1 matching 8 bases. CDR3 length: 17 residues. The germline gives CDR1 LNHNV, CDR2 YYDKDF (reference sequence). The trim removed 0 bases at V and 10 bases at J, leaving 13 bases unmatched.

V and J are TRBV5-6 and TRBJ2-2; possible D gene TRBD1, 6 bases. The CDR3 has 16 residues. V lost 3 bases and J 5 bases, leaving 17 bases between the germline ends. Germline values: CDR1 SGHDT, CDR2 YYEEEE. DNA of the CDR3: TGTGCCAGCAGCTGGGGACAAGGGGTATTGACCGGGGAGCTGTTTTTT. It codes for CASSWGQGVLTGELFF.

V usage is TRBV28 and J usage is TRBJ2-7; 8 nucleotides agree with TRBD2. J lost 4 bases, V lost 6 bases, and 11 bases had no gene match. The CDR3 contains 15 residues. Germline V gives CDR1 MDHEN, CDR2 SYDVKM. CDR3 sequence: CASSRRGEAGYEQYF. For the CDR3, the DNA is TGTGCCAGCAGCCGGCGGGGGGAGGCCGGGTACGAGCAGTACTTC.

The chain recombines TRBV9 with TRBJ2-1; TRBD2 matches 12 bases. This CDR3 spans 22 amino acids. V shed 0 bases and J 0 bases; nucleotides not matched to a gene: 16. The germline gives CDR1 SGDLS, CDR2 YYNGEE. For the CDR3, the DNA is TGTGCCAGCAGCGTAGAGGCGGGGGGACTAGCGGGTACTACGAGCTCCTACAATGAGCAGTTCTTC. It codes for CASSVEAGGLAGTTSSYNEQFF.

This clone was seen a single time. This chain uses TRBV6-5 with TRBJ1-5; D is ambiguous. The CDR3 spans 14 residues. Per germline, CDR1 MNHEY and CDR2 SVGAGI. V was trimmed by 6 bases and J by 2 bases, leaving 11 bases between them. Here the CDR3 DNA reads TGTGCCAGCAGCCGCTACTCCGGCAATCAGCCCCAGCATTTT. The encoded protein is CASSRYSGNQPQHF.

CDR3 DNA sequence: TGTGCCAGCCGGGACGCTAGCGGGAATGAGCAGTTCTTC. This gives the protein CASRDASGNEQFF. The rearrangement joins TRBV2 to TRBJ2-1; the match to TRBD2 covers 8 bases. From germline, CDR1 is SNHLY and CDR2 FYNNEI. J lost 7 bases, V lost 8 bases, and 7 bases had no gene match. This CDR3 region has 13 residues.

J is TRBJ1-2 and V is TRBV27; D is unresolved. The CDR3 extends over 14 amino acids. CDR1 is MNHEY, CDR2 SMNVEV, per germline (reference sequence). Trimming removed 5 bases from V and 0 bases from J, with 10 bases in between. This CDR3 is CASSPLSANYGYTF. The CDR3, as DNA: TGTGCCAGCAGTCCCCTATCAGCTAACTATGGCTACACCTTC.